Each of the 22 T cell receptor beta chains below was sequenced from the same sample in a study of multiple sclerosis patients with progressive multifocal leukoencephalopathy. Time point given: less than 15 months of natalizumab therapy. Sequenced by immunoSEQ multiplex PCR; TCRdb stores in-frame clones only, minus some. This table has 20,000 to 30,000 clones, around 93% appearing once. Material: PBMCs, obtained from a patient treated with natalizumab. Every receptor here comes from a young man with multiple sclerosis.

The chain couples TRBV10-1 to TRBJ2-5; D remains ambiguous. CDR1 is WNHNN and CDR2 is SYGVQD in the germline V gene (reference sequence). The CDR3 is 13 residues long. V lost 6 bases and J 5 bases, leaving 13 bases between the germline ends. This CDR3 reads CASRENLGETQYF. The CDR3 bases are TGCGCCAGCAGGGAAAACTTGGGGGAGACCCAGTACTTC.

The V call is TRBV4-1, the J call TRBJ2-3, with 8 positions matching TRBD1. The V segment lost 1 base and the J segment 5 bases; nucleotides outside the gene matches: 5. This CDR3 comprises 15 residues. CDR1 and CDR2 (germline): MGHRA, YSYEKL. Here the CDR3 DNA reads TGCGCCAGCAGCCAAGCCCGGACAGGGATAGATACGCAGTATTTT. Amino acids: CASSQARTGIDTQYF.

The chain couples TRBV5-4 to TRBJ2-3; D is undetermined. Trimming removed 2 bases at V and 0 bases at J, with 7 bases between. The CDR3 loop spans 14 amino acids. Germline lookup yields CDR1 SGHNT and CDR2 YYREEE (reference sequence). DNA for the CDR3: TGTGCCAGCAGCTTTCGGCAGAGCACAGATACGCAGTATTTT. This sequence encodes CASSFRQSTDTQYF.

The V gene is TRBV25-1, the J gene TRBJ2-1; D call uncertain. The CDR3 has 14 residues. Trimming shortened V by 5 bases and J by 0 bases, and 8 bases separated the two germline ends. Germline V CDR1 and CDR2: MGHDK, SYGVNS. CDR3 DNA: TGTGCCAGCAGTATAGAAAGCTCCTACAATGAGCAGTTCTTC. This encodes CASSIESSYNEQFF.

V gene TRBV7-9 combines with J gene TRBJ1-5, with no clear D. The V gene's germline CDR1 is SEHNR and CDR2 FQNEAQ (reference sequence). The CDR3 consists of 13 residues. Trimming removed 1 base at V and 6 bases at J, with 7 bases between. CDR3 in amino acids: CASSLGVGQPQHF. CDR3 sequence (DNA): TGTGCCAGCAGCTTAGGGGTCGGTCAGCCCCAGCATTTT.

The chain joins TRBV2 to TRBJ2-1; maybe TRBD1 (5 bases). The CDR3 has 14 amino acids. Germline assignment: CDR1 SNHLY and CDR2 FYNNEI. Trimming cost V 11 bases and J 0 bases, with 14 bases left between them. The CDR3 is CACRWGISYNEQFF. CDR3 DNA: TGTGCCTGCCGTTGGGGCATCTCCTACAATGAGCAGTTCTTC.

The chain links TRBV27 to TRBJ2-4, with D maybe TRBD2 (5 bases). Trimming removed 3 bases from V and 7 bases from J, with 13 bases in between. The CDR3 consists of 14 residues. Germline assignment: CDR1 MNHEY and CDR2 SMNVEV (reference sequence). This CDR3 reads CASSLRGSENIQYF. The DNA for the CDR3 is TGTGCCAGCAGTTTGAGAGGGAGTGAGAACATTCAGTACTTC.

The J gene is TRBJ2-3, the V gene TRBV7-2, with D perhaps TRBD2 (6 bases). This CDR3 is built from 15 residues. V was cut by 3 bases and J by 1 base, with 11 bases left in between. Germline CDR1 is SGHTA and CDR2 is FQGNSA. The CDR3 nucleotides are TGTGCCAGCAGCTTTAGGCGGGGTGGCACAGATACGCAGTATTTT. Protein sequence: CASSFRRGGTDTQYF.

The rearrangement joins TRBV7-9 to TRBJ2-7; D is possibly TRBD1 (6 bases). The CDR3 runs to 15 residues. Trimming stripped 1 base from V and 5 bases from J, with 15 bases between. Germline V CDR1 and CDR2: SEHNR, FQNEAQ (reference sequence). The CDR3 is CASSLGAEGVHEQYV. The CDR3 nucleotides are TGTGCCAGCAGCTTAGGGGCTGAGGGGGTCCACGAGCAGTACGTC.

CDR3 sequence: CASSLGRKMNTEAFF. The CDR3 DNA reads TGTGCCAGCAGCTTAGGAAGGAAGATGAACACTGAAGCTTTCTTT. The chain carries TRBV7-9 and TRBJ1-1; D remains unclear. CDR1 is SEHNR, CDR2 FQNEAQ, per germline (reference sequence). The V end was cut by 1 base, the J end by 0 bases, with 9 bases between. The CDR3 covers 15 residues. Full variable domain (outside the CDR3, taken from reference TRBV7-9 and TRBJ1-1): DTGVSQNPRHKITKRGQNVTFRCDPISEHNRLYWYRQTLGQGPEFLTYFQNEAQLEKSRLLSDRFSAERPKGSFSTLEIQRTEQGDSAMYLCASSLGRKMNTEAFFGQGTRLTVV.

The J gene is TRBJ1-2, the V gene TRBV6-5, with D uncertain. The V end was cut by 4 bases, the J end by 5 bases, with 17 bases between. The V gene's germline CDR1 is MNHEY and CDR2 SVGAGI. This CDR3 has 15 residues. The CDR3 bases are TGTGCCAGCAGTTCCCCGGGCAGGATAGGGTATGGCTACACCTTC. It specifies CASSSPGRIGYGYTF.

This chain uses TRBV7-2 with TRBJ2-2; 10 bases agree with TRBD1. Germline loops: CDR1 SGHTA, CDR2 FQGNSA. This CDR3 contains 14 residues. J gave up 4 bases and V 7 bases, and 3 bases lay outside the gene matches. CDR3 nucleotides: TGTGCCAGCACCAGGGACAGGGGCACCGGGGAGCTGTTTTTT. It is translated as CASTRDRGTGELFF.

The gene calls are TRBV7-2 and TRBJ1-3, with TRBD1 identical over 7 bases. The V segment lost 5 bases and the J segment 2 bases; nucleotides outside the gene matches: 3. This CDR3 has 14 residues. Germline V gene sequence: CDR1 SGHTA, CDR2 FQGNSA. This chain's CDR3 is CASSPQGAGNTIYF. The DNA of the CDR3 is TGTGCCAGCAGCCCCCAGGGGGCTGGAAACACCATATATTTT.

CDR3 region: CASSVDGAGEKLFF. The CDR3 DNA reads as TGTGCCAGCAGCGTAGACGGGGCTGGGGAAAAACTGTTTTTT. The chain has TRBV9 and TRBJ1-4; tentative D call: TRBD1 (5 bases). This CDR3 contains 14 residues. Per germline, CDR1 SGDLS and CDR2 YYNGEE. Trimming shortened V by 0 bases and J by 8 bases, and 11 bases separated the two germline ends. Based on the CDR3 plus reference TRBV9 and TRBJ1-4, the full variable domain is DSGVTQTPKHLITATGQRVTLRCSPRSGDLSVYWYQQSLDQGLQFLIQYYNGEERAKGNILERFSAQQFPDLHSELNLSSLELGDSALYFCASSVDGAGEKLFFGSGTQLSVL.

This chain uses TRBV11-3 with TRBJ2-7; TRBD1 agrees at 10 bases. Losses at the gene ends were 4 bases for V and 6 bases for J; bases not matched to a gene: 9. This CDR3 is built from 15 residues. Germline CDR1 and CDR2: SGHNT and YENEEA. The CDR3, as DNA: TGTGCCAGCAGCTCAGGGGACAGGGGTCTGAGCGAGCAGTACTTC. Protein product: CASSSGDRGLSEQYF.

This sequence joins TRBV18 and TRBJ1-1; D possibly corresponds to TRBD1 (6 bases). The ends were cut back, 6 bases at V and 0 bases at J, with 20 bases in the middle. The CDR3 totals 17 residues. The V gene's germline CDR1 is KGHSH and CDR2 LQKENI. CDR3 sequence reads: CASSPRGIVDMNTEAFF. For the CDR3, the DNA is TGTGCCAGCTCCCCCAGGGGCATCGTAGACATGAACACTGAAGCTTTCTTT.

The chain couples TRBV9 to TRBJ1-3; 7 bases are a match to TRBD1. The V gene end was trimmed by 1 base and the J gene end by 5 bases; junction bases not matched to a gene: 3. Germline lookup yields CDR1 SGDLS and CDR2 YYNGEE. The CDR3 runs to 14 residues. CDR3 region: CASSVQGGRNTIYF. CDR3 DNA sequence: TGTGCCAGCAGCGTACAGGGGGGAAGAAACACCATATATTTT. The full variable domain, its missing parts supplied by reference TRBV9 and TRBJ1-3, is DSGVTQTPKHLITATGQRVTLRCSPRSGDLSVYWYQQSLDQGLQFLIQYYNGEERAKGNILERFSAQQFPDLHSELNLSSLELGDSALYFCASSVQGGRNTIYFGEGSWLTVV.

The CDR3 sequence: CASSPGGQNYQPQHF. CDR3 bases: TGCGCCAGCAGCCCGGGGGGGCAGAATTATCAGCCCCAGCATTTT. The chain recombines TRBV4-1 with TRBJ1-5, with D tentatively TRBD1 (6 bases). Germline-derived CDR1 and CDR2 are MGHRA and YSYEKL. The V and J ends lost 4 bases and 5 bases respectively, with 15 bases between them. CDR3 length: 15 residues.

This clone was observed a handful of times. This chain uses TRBV11-2 with TRBJ2-7, with a tentative D call TRBD1 (6 bases). The CDR3 is 13 residues long. The germline V gene encodes CDR1 SGHAT and CDR2 FQNNGV. V was shortened by 6 bases and J by 6 bases, with 15 bases between the two germline ends. CDR3 in DNA: TGTGCCAGCAGTCAAAACAGGGAGAGCGAGCAGTACGTC. It yields the protein CASSQNRESEQYV.

The chain has TRBV6-5 and TRBJ1-1; 9 bases agree with TRBD1. The CDR3 consists of 13 residues. The germline CDR1 and CDR2 sequences are MNHEY and SVGAGI. Trimming took 10 bases from V and 6 from J; bases not matched to a gene: 9. The CDR3 reads CATGQGWRAEAFF. The CDR3 region has the DNA TGTGCCACCGGACAGGGGTGGAGAGCTGAAGCTTTCTTT.

The rearrangement links TRBV7-9 to TRBJ1-4; 9 bases align to TRBD1. Germline trimming cut 5 bases from V and 7 bases from J; bases unmatched to any gene: 5. CDR1 and CDR2 (germline): SEHNR, FQNEAQ (reference sequence). The CDR3 covers 14 residues. The DNA of the CDR3 is TGTGCCAGCAGCCCGGGACAGGGAGGTGAAAAACTGTTTTTT. This translates into CASSPGQGGEKLFF. Full variable domain (remainder filled in from reference TRBV7-9 and TRBJ1-4): DTGVSQNPRHKITKRGQNVTFRCDPISEHNRLYWYRQTLGQGPEFLTYFQNEAQLEKSRLLSDRFSAERPKGSFSTLEIQRTEQGDSAMYLCASSPGQGGEKLFFGSGTQLSVL.

The J gene is TRBJ2-6, the V gene TRBV29-1; the match to TRBD1 covers 7 bases. V was pared by 5 bases and J by 0 bases, with 7 bases of the junction left unmatched. The CDR3 extends over 16 amino acids. Germline loops: CDR1 SQVTM, CDR2 ANQGSEA. CDR3 nucleotides: TGCAGCGTTTCCTATTGGACAGGCTCTGGGGCCAACGTCCTGACTTTC. As protein: CSVSYWTGSGANVLTF.